This entry concerns a single TCR beta chain. The specificity of this receptor is unknown. No qualities accompany the bases; no much larger clone lies one base away. Trimmed from V: 4 bases; trimmed from J: 1 base; junction bases lacking a gene match: 2. CDR1 MGHRA and CDR2 YSYEKL are derived from the germline V gene. The CDR3 starts with the cysteine, ends with the phenylalanine, and has 14 residues. Only the CDR3 portion is preserved as DNA: 42 bases, with reading frame beginning at the first base. The data stem from a study of siplizumab effects on memory and regulatory T cells (dated by TCRdb to between 2018 and 2021). About the investigation overall: The study looked at the effect of siplizumab, an anti-CD2 antibody, on alloreactive T-cell subsets in allogeneic mixed lymphocyte reactions made from human PBMCs.

In a few donor pairs, further sequencing was done on unstimulated CD8+ naive, CD4+ memory, CD8+ TEMRA, CD4+ naive and CD8+ effector memory subsets. Sorted unstimulated T cells, along with proliferating T cells recovered from mixed lymphocyte reactions, underwent TCRbeta CDR3 sequencing. Fresh whole blood from around 10 HLA-typed healthy donors was used as the source from which PBMCs were isolated. The investigation overall reported the following: For roughly 75-97% of proliferating CD4+ or CD8+ clones, no naive or memory phenotype could be assigned. Whether proliferating Tregs from siplizumab cultures actually had suppressive function was not functionally confirmed. The cumulative frequency of alloreactive sequences that could be traced back to unstimulated CD4+ memory T cells was significantly reduced by siplizumab. Unstimulated naive T cells appeared more diverse than memory T cells, and naive cells seemed to contribute substantially to the alloresponse. Because sequences below about 10^-5 frequency were poorly captured, only a minor fraction of alloreactive clones could be mapped to unstimulated subsets. Of the alloreactive CD4+ clones that could be mapped, the Treg-derived share averaged roughly 73% with siplizumab compared with 25% to 30% in control reactions.

The library was generated by the immunoSEQ multiplex PCR assay. Each sample had 90,000 to 100,000 TCR templates assayed by the deep sequencing platform. Genomic DNA extracted from sorted T cells was the material used for TCRbeta CDR3 sequencing. As for the original processing: The R programming language was used for the clonal analysis of the TCRbeta CDR3 data. Alloreactive CD4+ and CD8+ clones were identified by comparing unstimulated samples to CFSE-low samples taken after the reaction. Alloreactive CD4+ clones were assigned to regulatory or non-regulatory origin by matching sequences to sorted unstimulated Treg and non-Treg repertoires. The immuneACCESS repertoire file appears here via TCRdb, limited to in-frame rearrangements. These files lack a portion of the clones; in checked studies, under half of the deficit traces to unresolved V genes, and the cause of the others is not known. D and trimming were read from the DNA, whereas the V and J calls and clone size are those reported in that table. In all, the sample holds about 40,000 clones, and approximately 88% of those were seen once. The ten largest clonotypes hold less than 0.25% of the sample.

Sequences were obtained from naive CD4+ T cells sorted from blood. In light of the paper, this sample's cell subset or site label describes: unstimulated naive T cells. The chain links TRBV4-1 with TRBJ2-7; 9 of the junction bases match TRBD1. This clonotype originated in a human donor in good health. The CDR3 reads as follows: CASSPGTGSYEQYF. Here is the DNA: TGCGCCAGCAGCCCAGGGACAGGGTCCTACGAGCAGTACTTC.